This T cell receptor (beta chain) was obtained from a study of blood T cell repertoires in COVID-19. On the study more broadly: Acute and convalescent COVID-19 samples came from the United States, Italy and Spain.

V shed 7 bases and J 4 bases; nucleotides not matched to a gene: 5. The CDR3 is made up of 14 amino acids. Germline V gene lookup returns CDR1 MNHEY and CDR2 SVGAGI. Original data processing: Reference gene primer amplification in the assay estimated nucleated cell counts. The protocol was immunoSEQ multiplex PCR, while the TCRdb copy is restricted to in-frame clones and leaves out a portion. That table furnishes V, J and clone size, whereas the DNA furnished D and trimming. The sample has about 130,000 clones; about 79% are singletons. The sequencing input was peripheral blood. The chain links TRBV6-5 to TRBJ2-2, with 8 bases lining up with TRBD2. This receptor was obtained from a man aged 35-49 years with active or convalescent COVID-19. DNA for the CDR3: TGTGCCAGCAAGTCCGCGGGAGGCACCGGGGAGCTGTTTTTT. This sequence encodes CASKSAGGTGELFF.